Listed below are T cell receptor beta chains from one sample, sequenced in a study of cytomegalovirus exposure and HLA in healthy donors. Libraries were prepared by immunoSEQ multiplex PCR; TCRdb keeps only in-frame clonotypes and omits some of them. This table holds fewer than 140,000 clones, about 71% found once. The sequenced sample consisted of PBMCs. The receptors here all came from a boy younger than 18 in good health and CMV-seronegative. Both conserved end residues are part of each CDR3. A D gene is named only where the DNA matches it firmly. Clone size is not always given. Where it is, it says once, few, many or a class for expanded clones.

J: TRBJ2-1; V: TRBV5-6; D: NA; length: 14; size: NA; DNA: TGTGCCAGCAGCTTGGACGACAGATACAATGAGCAGTTCTTC; CDR3: CASSLDDRYNEQFF
J: TRBJ2-7; V: TRBV7-9; D: TRBD1; length: 17; size: NA; DNA: TGTGCCAGCAGCTCCGGACAGGGGCGCTCATTCTCCTACGAGCAGTACTTC; CDR3: CASSSGQGRSFSYEQYF
J: TRBJ2-3; V: TRBV5-4; D: TRBD2; length: 16; size: NA; DNA: TGTGCCAGCAGCGGCGGGGGACGGCGTGGCACAGATACGCAGTATTTT; CDR3: CASSGGGRRGTDTQYF
J: TRBJ1-2; V: TRBV4-3; D: NA; length: 15; size: NA; DNA: TGCGCCAGCAGCCAAGATCTGACATCGAACTATGGCTACACCTTC; CDR3: CASSQDLTSNYGYTF
J: TRBJ2-5; V: TRBV2; D: TRBD2; length: 15; size: NA; DNA: TGTGCCAGCAGTGATGGGAGGGCCCCGGGGGAGACCCAGTACTTC; CDR3: CASSDGRAPGETQYF
J: TRBJ1-1; V: TRBV13; D: TRBD1; length: 14; size: few; DNA: TGTGCCAGCAGCTTAGGCCAGGGGGTGACTGAAGCTTTCTTT; CDR3: CASSLGQGVTEAFF
J: TRBJ2-2; V: TRBV28; D: NA; length: 11; size: NA; DNA: TGTGCCAGCAGTCCCTACGGGGAGCTGTTTTTT; CDR3: CASSPYGELFF
J: TRBJ1-1; V: TRBV19; D: NA; length: 14; size: NA; DNA: TGTGCCAGTAGTATAGGACAGACCTACACTGAAGCTTTCTTT; CDR3: CASSIGQTYTEAFF
J: TRBJ2-7; V: TRBV29-1; D: NA; length: 13; size: NA; DNA: TGCAGCGTTGAATGGCCCGGTTCGGGCGAGCAGTACTTC; CDR3: CSVEWPGSGEQYF
J: TRBJ1-4; V: TRBV5-4; D: NA; length: 14; size: NA; DNA: TGTGCCAGCAGCTTGACCACAGGGCGTGAAAAACTGTTTTTT; CDR3: CASSLTTGREKLFF
J: TRBJ2-3; V: TRBV5-1; D: TRBD1; length: 14; size: NA; DNA: TGCGCCAGCAGCTTCCGGGACAGGGGAGATACGCAGTATTTT; CDR3: CASSFRDRGDTQYF
J: TRBJ1-1; V: TRBV5-4; D: TRBD1; length: 15; size: NA; DNA: TGTGCCAGCAGCTTGGTGCGACAGGGGACTTCTGAAGCTTTCTTT; CDR3: CASSLVRQGTSEAFF
J: TRBJ1-2; V: TRBV12-5; D: NA; length: 12; size: NA; DNA: TGTGCTAGTGGTAGCGAATGGTTGCGCTACACCTTC; CDR3: CASGSEWLRYTF
J: TRBJ2-3; V: TRBV12-5; D: NA; length: 14; size: many; DNA: TGTGCTAGTGGTTTACGGAGCGGGACAGATACGCAGTATTTT; CDR3: CASGLRSGTDTQYF
J: TRBJ2-3; V: TRBV7-6; D: NA; length: 17; size: NA; DNA: TGTGCCAGCAGCTTAGAGGGGGGGGCGCGAGGCACAGATACGCAGTATTTT; CDR3: CASSLEGGARGTDTQYF
J: TRBJ2-7; V: TRBV13; D: NA; length: 15; size: NA; DNA: TGTGCCAGCAGCTTGGATGGGCTGTTCTCCTACGAGCAGTACTTC; CDR3: CASSLDGLFSYEQYF
J: TRBJ2-7; V: TRBV20-1; D: NA; length: 11; size: NA; DNA: TGCAGTGCGAGAGCCGTCTACGAGCAGTACTTC; CDR3: CSARAVYEQYF
J: TRBJ1-2; V: TRBV14; D: NA; length: 15; size: NA; DNA: TGTGCCAGCAGCGAAGTTCCAGGGACTAGCCATGGCTACACCTTC; CDR3: CASSEVPGTSHGYTF
J: TRBJ2-3; V: TRBV6-6; D: TRBD2; length: 16; size: NA; DNA: TGTGCCAGCAGTCATGCTCTGGCGGGGGTACCGGATACGCAGTATTTT; CDR3: CASSHALAGVPDTQYF
J: TRBJ2-7; V: TRBV5-6; D: TRBD1; length: 14; size: NA; DNA: TGTGCCAGCAGCTCCCCGGGACAGACCTACGAGCAGTACTTC; CDR3: CASSSPGQTYEQYF
J: TRBJ2-2; V: TRBV4-1; D: TRBD2; length: 16; size: NA; DNA: TGCGCCAGCAGCCAAGTGCGACTAGCGGGCCACGGGGAGCTGTTTTTT; CDR3: CASSQVRLAGHGELFF
J: TRBJ2-5; V: TRBV6-4; D: TRBD2; length: 15; size: NA; DNA: TGTGCCAGCAGCCCGACTAGCGGGGGGCAAGAGACCCAGTACTTC; CDR3: CASSPTSGGQETQYF
J: TRBJ1-4; V: TRBV30; D: NA; length: 12; size: few; DNA: TGTGCCTGGACTCAGGGGTCTGAAAAACTGTTTTTT; CDR3: CAWTQGSEKLFF
J: TRBJ1-2; V: TRBV10-3; D: NA; length: 13; size: NA; DNA: TGTGCCATCAGTGAGTCTGGAGGGGCCGGCTACACCTTC; CDR3: CAISESGGAGYTF
J: TRBJ1-6; V: TRBV5-4; D: NA; length: 13; size: NA; DNA: TGTGCCAGCAGCTTGGATACAATTTCACCCCTCCACTTT; CDR3: CASSLDTISPLHF
J: TRBJ2-5; V: TRBV5-1; D: TRBD2; length: 13; size: NA; DNA: TGCGCCAGCAGCTCGGCGGGGGGGAAGACCCAGTACTTC; CDR3: CASSSAGGKTQYF
J: TRBJ2-7; V: TRBV14; D: TRBD2; length: 15; size: few; DNA: TGTGCCAGCAGCCTAATAGCGGGAGAGGGACCGGGGCAGTACTTC; CDR3: CASSLIAGEGPGQYF